This TCR beta chain was recorded in a study of cytomegalovirus exposure and HLA in healthy donors. Overall study findings and caveats: With later analysis, a missense DCLRE1C variant became linked to TCR beta V- and J-gene trimming. Most TCR beta V segments were productive about 90% or about 30% of the time in an earlier analysis.

With regard to this clone: No antigen is known for it.

J was trimmed by 4 bases and V by 0 bases; bases with no gene match: 6. The CDR3 is 15 residues long. CDR1 is SQVTM and CDR2 is ANQGSEA in the germline V gene. PCR was performed using 60 Vbeta and 13 Jbeta primers. Assay used: immunoSEQ multiplex PCR; TCRdb lists only in-frame clones, some missing. The table includes approximately 97,000 clones, roughly 80% detected once. This chain joins TRBV29-1 and TRBJ2-3; TRBD2 matches at 8 bases. This sequence originates from a male donor in good health and CMV-seropositive. Input material: PBMCs. CDR3 loop: CSVEEGAGAPDTQYF. The DNA of the CDR3 is TGCAGCGTTGAAGAGGGAGCGGGAGCCCCAGATACGCAGTATTTT.